The T cell receptor beta chain described here comes from a study of cytotoxic CD8 clonotypes in ibrutinib-treated CLL. General study findings and limits: Stable or contracted on treatment, public clonotypes were also uncommon. Investigators sampled sustained-remission and progressing patients at differing times.

This clone was picked up a small number of times. Antigen: not known. Data came from immunoSEQ multiplex PCR; TCRdb stores just in-frame clones and leaves some out. The sample yields approximately 190,000 clones, roughly 77% seen once. The sample in question was PBMCs, obtained after 12 months of ibrutinib treatment. This receptor was identified in a human donor with chronic lymphocytic leukemia.

The CDR3 spells CASSSTTGEKLFF. CDR3 bases: TGTGCCAGCAGCTCGACGACAGGGGAAAAACTGTTTTTT. This chain uses TRBV7-3 with TRBJ1-4, with TRBD1 matching 7 bases. With 4 bases clipped from V and 8 bases from J, the junction kept 4 bases outside the gene matches. Germline V gene data show CDR1 as SGHTA and CDR2 as FQGTGA. The CDR3 length is 13 residues.